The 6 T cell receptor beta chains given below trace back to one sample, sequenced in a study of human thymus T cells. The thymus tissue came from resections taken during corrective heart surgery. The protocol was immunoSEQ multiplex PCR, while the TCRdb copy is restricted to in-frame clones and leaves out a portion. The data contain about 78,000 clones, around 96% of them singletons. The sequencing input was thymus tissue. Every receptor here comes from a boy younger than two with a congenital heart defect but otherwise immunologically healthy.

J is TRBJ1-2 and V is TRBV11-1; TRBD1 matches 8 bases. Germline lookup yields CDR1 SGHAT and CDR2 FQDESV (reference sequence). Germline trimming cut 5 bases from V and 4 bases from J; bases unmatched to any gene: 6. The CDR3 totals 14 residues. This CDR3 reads CASSGEDRAYGYTF. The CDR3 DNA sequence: TGTGCCAGCAGCGGAGAGGACAGGGCCTATGGCTACACCTTC.

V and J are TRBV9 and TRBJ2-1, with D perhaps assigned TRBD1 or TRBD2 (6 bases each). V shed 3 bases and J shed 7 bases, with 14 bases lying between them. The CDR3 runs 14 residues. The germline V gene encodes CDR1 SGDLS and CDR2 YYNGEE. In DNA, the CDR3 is TGTGCCAGCAGCGGGGGGGCGGCCCTTAATGAGCAGTTCTTC. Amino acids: CASSGGAALNEQFF.

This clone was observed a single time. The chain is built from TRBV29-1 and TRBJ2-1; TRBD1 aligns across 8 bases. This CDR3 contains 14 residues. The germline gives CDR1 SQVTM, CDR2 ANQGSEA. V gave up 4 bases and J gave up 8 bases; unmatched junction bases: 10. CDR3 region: CSVGGQGARDEQFF. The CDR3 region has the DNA TGCAGCGTTGGGGGGCAGGGGGCTAGGGATGAGCAGTTCTTC.

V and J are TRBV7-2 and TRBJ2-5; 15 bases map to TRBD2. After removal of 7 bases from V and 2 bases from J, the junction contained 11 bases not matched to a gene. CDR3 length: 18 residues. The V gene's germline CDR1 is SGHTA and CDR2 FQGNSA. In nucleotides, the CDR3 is TGTGCCAGCAACCTGGGACTAGCGGGAGGTCCGGAGCAAGAGACCCAGTACTTC. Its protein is CASNLGLAGGPEQETQYF.

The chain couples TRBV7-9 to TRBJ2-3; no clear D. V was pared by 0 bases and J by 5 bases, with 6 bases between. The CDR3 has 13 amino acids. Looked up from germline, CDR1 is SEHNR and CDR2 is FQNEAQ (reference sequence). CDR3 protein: CASSLAAKDTQYF. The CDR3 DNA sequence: TGTGCCAGCAGCTTAGCGGCGAAAGATACGCAGTATTTT.

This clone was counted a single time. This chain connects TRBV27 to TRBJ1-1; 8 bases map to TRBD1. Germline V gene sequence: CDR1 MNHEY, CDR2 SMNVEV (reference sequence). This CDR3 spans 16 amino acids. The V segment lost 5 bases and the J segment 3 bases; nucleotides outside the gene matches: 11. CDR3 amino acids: CASSRAIGQGYTEAFF. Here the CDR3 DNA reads TGTGCCAGCAGTCGCGCTATAGGACAGGGATACACTGAAGCTTTCTTT.